This T cell receptor beta chain was recorded in a study of CD8+CD57+ T cells in acquired aplastic anemia. The sequenced patients had an expansion of CD8+CD57+ cells seen by flow cytometry. This clonotype was recorded only once. Researchers used genomic DNA as the template to profile TCR beta VDJ and CDR3. TCRdb passed the reads through MiXCR, listing each CDR3 protein once. The profile shows roughly 180,000 distinct CDR3 sequences, 55% to 65% of them singletons. This CDR3 comprises 12 residues. V shed 3 bases and J shed 8 bases, with 8 bases lying between them. Germline values: CDR1 SGDLS, CDR2 YYNGEE.

The sample comprised sorted CD4+, CD8+, or CD8+CD57+ T cells (not recorded which) from PBMCs. The sequence derives from a human donor with aplastic anemia. The rearrangement links TRBV9 to TRBJ1-4; no reliable D call. CDR3 sequence reads: CASSADGEKLFF. CDR3 DNA sequence: TGTGCCAGCAGCGCTGACGGGGAAAAACTGTTTTTT.